This TCR beta chain appears in the sequencing data of a study of cytomegalovirus exposure and HLA in healthy donors. Study-level results: CMV serostatus was the only immune exposure information that was available. Clonal expansion, a later analysis showed, was greater in HLA-associated TCR beta chains than in equally common others.

About this clone: Antigen: not known.

The PCR employed 60 Vbeta primers together with 13 Jbeta primers. The repertoire was sequenced with immunoSEQ multiplex PCR; TCRdb's copy has only in-frame clones and lacks some. Its table records some 110,000 clones. Sequencing used PBMCs. The TCR comes from a young man in good health and CMV-seronegative.

DNA for the CDR3: TGTGCCAGCAGTTACGTCAGGGGGGAGGAGCAGTACTTC. Translation gives CASSYVRGEEQYF. V is TRBV6-6 and J is TRBJ2-7, with a possible D match to TRBD1 (7 bases). V was pared by 2 bases and J by 7 bases, with 12 bases between. CDR1 is MNHNY, CDR2 SVGAGI, per germline (reference sequence). The CDR3 has 13 amino acids.